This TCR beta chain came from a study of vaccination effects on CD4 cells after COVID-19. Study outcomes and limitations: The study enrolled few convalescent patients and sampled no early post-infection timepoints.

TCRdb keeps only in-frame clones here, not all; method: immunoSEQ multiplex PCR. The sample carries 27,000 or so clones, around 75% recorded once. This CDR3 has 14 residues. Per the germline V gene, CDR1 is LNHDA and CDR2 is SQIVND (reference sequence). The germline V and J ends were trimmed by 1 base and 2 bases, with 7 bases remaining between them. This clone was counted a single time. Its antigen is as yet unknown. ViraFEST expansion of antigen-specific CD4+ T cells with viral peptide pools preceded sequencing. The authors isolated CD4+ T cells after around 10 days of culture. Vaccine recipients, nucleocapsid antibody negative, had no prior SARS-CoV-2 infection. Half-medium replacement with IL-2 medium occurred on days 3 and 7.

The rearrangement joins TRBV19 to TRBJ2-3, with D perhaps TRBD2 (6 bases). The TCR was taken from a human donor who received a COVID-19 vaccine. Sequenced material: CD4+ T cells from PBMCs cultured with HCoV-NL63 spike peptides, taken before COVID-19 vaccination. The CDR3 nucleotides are TGTGCCAGTAGTATAGGCGGGATCACAGATACGCAGTATTTT. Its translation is CASSIGGITDTQYF.